The present T cell receptor (beta chain) was sequenced within a study of long-term antiretroviral therapy in people with HIV. Findings and caveats of the study: Transplant donor controls retained higher diversity, though diversity increased after ART.

HIV-positive participants all received treatment in the United States. As for this clone: Its antigen remains unknown.

This CDR3 comprises 17 residues. The germline gives CDR1 MRHNA, CDR2 SNTAGT. The V gene lost 6 bases and the J gene lost 0 bases, with 19 bases spanning the gap. Version v3.0 of the immunoSEQ assay was performed at survey level. A target of about 35,000-50,000 T-cell genomes per sample was set for sequencing. Measured with immunoSEQ multiplex PCR; TCRdb has only the in-frame clones, and not every one. This sample carries roughly 30,000 clones, approximately 90% of them seen once, and the ten largest clones take over 4%. The sequence was collected from a man between 18 and 29 years old with HIV. J is TRBJ2-3 and V is TRBV6-4, with D possibly being TRBD1 (6 bases). The material was unsorted PBMCs, obtained 3.1 years after starting antiretroviral therapy. The CDR3 region is CASRGKKDSASTDTQYF. The CDR3 DNA reads as TGTGCCAGCAGGGGGAAAAAGGACAGTGCTAGCACAGATACGCAGTATTTT.